This note documents a single T cell receptor beta chain sequence. The protocol was immunoSEQ multiplex PCR, while the TCRdb copy is restricted to in-frame clones and leaves out a portion. The data contain hundreds of thousands of clones, around 87% of them seen just once; the ten biggest clones take up around 0.0099%. This sample is drawn from a study of shared T cell receptors in the human thymus. CDR1 and CDR2 (germline): SGHNT, YENEEA. V lost 1 base, J lost 5 bases, and 14 bases stayed unmatched. The CDR3 is 19 amino acids. The same specimen was also included in a second study, on human thymus T cells.

This TCR came from a boy less than two years old with a congenital heart defect. V gene TRBV11-3 combines with J gene TRBJ2-2, with 9 bases matching TRBD1. What was sequenced was thymocytes. The CDR3 sequence is CASSLGDREGGVGTGELFF. CDR3 coding DNA: TGTGCCAGCAGCTTAGGGGACAGGGAGGGGGGAGTAGGGACCGGGGAGCTGTTTTTT.